Below, one T cell receptor beta chain is given with its context. Other DNA sequences in the sample encode the same CDR3. This record belongs to a study of blood T cell repertoires in COVID-19. In the study overall: PBMCs, B-cell-depleted T cells, or T cells provided the cDNA or gDNA that made up the material.

Per the study methods: Scientists estimated how many nucleated cells there were by amplifying reference gene primers. Method: immunoSEQ multiplex PCR; TCRdb's copy keeps in-frame clones and lacks some. D and trimming were read from the DNA, whereas the V and J calls and clone size are those reported in that table. The table lists 180,000 or so clones, about 91% of them singletons. With 2 bases removed from V and 2 bases from J, the gap between germline ends came to 7 bases. The CDR3 sequence is 13 residues long. The sequence came from a woman aged 45 to 65 with acute or convalescent COVID-19. This rearrangement joins TRBV12-3 or TRBV12-4 to TRBJ2-7; no clear D. Sequenced: peripheral blood. This CDR3 is CASSLTAAYEQYF. The CDR3 DNA sequence: TGTGCCAGCAGTTTAACCGCAGCCTACGAGCAGTACTTC.